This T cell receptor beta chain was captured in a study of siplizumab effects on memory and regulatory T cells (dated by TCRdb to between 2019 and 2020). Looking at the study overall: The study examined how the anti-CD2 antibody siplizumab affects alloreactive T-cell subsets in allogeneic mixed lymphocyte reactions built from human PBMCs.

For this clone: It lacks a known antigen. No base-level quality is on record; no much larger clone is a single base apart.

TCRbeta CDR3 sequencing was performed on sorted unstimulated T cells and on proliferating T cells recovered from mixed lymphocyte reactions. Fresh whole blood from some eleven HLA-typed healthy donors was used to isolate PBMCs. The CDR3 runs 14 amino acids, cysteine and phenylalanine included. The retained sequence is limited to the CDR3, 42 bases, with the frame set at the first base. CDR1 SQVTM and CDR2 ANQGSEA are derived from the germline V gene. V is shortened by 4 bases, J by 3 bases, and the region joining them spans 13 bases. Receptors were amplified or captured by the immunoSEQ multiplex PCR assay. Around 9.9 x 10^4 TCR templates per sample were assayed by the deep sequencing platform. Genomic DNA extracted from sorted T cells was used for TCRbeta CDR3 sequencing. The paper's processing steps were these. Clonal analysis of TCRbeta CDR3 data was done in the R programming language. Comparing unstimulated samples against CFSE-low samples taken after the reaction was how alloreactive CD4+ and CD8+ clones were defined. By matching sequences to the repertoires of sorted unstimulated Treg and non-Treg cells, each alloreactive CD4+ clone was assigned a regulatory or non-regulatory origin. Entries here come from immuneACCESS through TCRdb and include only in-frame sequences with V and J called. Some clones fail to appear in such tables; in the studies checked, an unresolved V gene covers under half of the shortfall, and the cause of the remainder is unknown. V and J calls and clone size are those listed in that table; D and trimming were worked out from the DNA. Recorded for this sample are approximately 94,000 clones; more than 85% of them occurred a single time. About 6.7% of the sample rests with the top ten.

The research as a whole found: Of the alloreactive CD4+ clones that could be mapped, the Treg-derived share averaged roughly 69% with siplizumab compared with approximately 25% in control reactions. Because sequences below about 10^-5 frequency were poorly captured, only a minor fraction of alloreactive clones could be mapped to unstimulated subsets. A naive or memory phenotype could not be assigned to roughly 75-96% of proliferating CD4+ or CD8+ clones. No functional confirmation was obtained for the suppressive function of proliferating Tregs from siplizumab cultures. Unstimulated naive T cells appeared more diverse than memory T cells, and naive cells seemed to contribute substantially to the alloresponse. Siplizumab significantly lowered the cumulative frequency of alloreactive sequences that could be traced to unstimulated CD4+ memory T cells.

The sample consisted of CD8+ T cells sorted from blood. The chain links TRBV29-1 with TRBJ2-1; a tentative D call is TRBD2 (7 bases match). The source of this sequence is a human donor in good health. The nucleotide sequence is TGCAGCGTTGTAGGGGGGGCTATCTACAATGAGCAGTTCTTC. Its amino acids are CSVVGGAIYNEQFF.